These T cell receptor beta chains were read from a single sample in a study of shared clonotypes between healthy human individuals. Here immunoSEQ multiplex PCR was the method, and the copy in TCRdb shows in-frame clones only, minus some. The sample contains a few hundred thousand clones, 97% of which appear only once. The sequenced sample consisted of naive CD4+ T cells sorted from blood. All receptors come from a woman aged 30 to 39 in good health. CDR3s include the opening cysteine and the closing phenylalanine or tryptophan. Fields, in order: V gene, clone size, J gene, D gene, CDR3 protein, CDR3 DNA. D genes are given only for firm matches. Size tells how often a clone was seen (once, few, many) or the class of an expanded clone, and some rows leave it out.

V gene: TRBV4-2; clone size: once; J gene: TRBJ2-1; D gene: TRBD2; CDR3 protein: CASSDGLAGENIWDNEQFF; CDR3 DNA: TGTGCCAGCAGCGACGGACTAGCGGGAGAGAACATTTGGGACAATGAGCAGTTCTTC
V gene: TRBV5-8; clone size: NA; J gene: TRBJ2-1; D gene: NA; CDR3 protein: CASSFFRREQFF; CDR3 DNA: TGTGCCAGCAGCTTCTTCCGTCGCGAGCAGTTCTTC
V gene: TRBV19; clone size: NA; J gene: TRBJ2-1; D gene: NA; CDR3 protein: CASKDSHSYNEQFF; CDR3 DNA: TGTGCCAGTAAAGACAGCCACTCCTACAATGAGCAGTTCTTC
V gene: TRBV28; clone size: NA; J gene: TRBJ2-7; D gene: TRBD1; CDR3 protein: CASRRTGPHEQYF; CDR3 DNA: TGTGCCAGCCGAAGGACAGGGCCGCACGAGCAGTACTTC
V gene: TRBV5-6; clone size: once; J gene: TRBJ2-7; D gene: TRBD2; CDR3 protein: CASSFALAAYEQYF; CDR3 DNA: TGTGCCAGCAGCTTTGCACTAGCGGCCTACGAGCAGTACTTC
V gene: TRBV19; clone size: NA; J gene: TRBJ2-7; D gene: TRBD2; CDR3 protein: CASSMREREQYF; CDR3 DNA: TGTGCCAGTAGTATGCGGGAGCGCGAGCAGTACTTC
V gene: TRBV28; clone size: NA; J gene: TRBJ1-4; D gene: NA; CDR3 protein: CASSLEGFMLFF; CDR3 DNA: TGTGCCAGCAGTTTGGAGGGCTTTATGCTGTTTTTT
V gene: TRBV6-1; clone size: NA; J gene: TRBJ2-7; D gene: NA; CDR3 protein: CASSEFPVNGYEQYF; CDR3 DNA: TGTGCCAGCAGTGAATTCCCGGTTAATGGCTACGAGCAGTACTTC
V gene: TRBV5-1; clone size: NA; J gene: TRBJ2-1; D gene: NA; CDR3 protein: CASSAADISYNEQFF; CDR3 DNA: TGCGCCAGCAGCGCCGCGGACATCTCCTACAATGAGCAGTTCTTC
V gene: TRBV19; clone size: NA; J gene: TRBJ2-2; D gene: TRBD2; CDR3 protein: CASSRTAARGRLAAGELFF; CDR3 DNA: TGTGCCAGTAGTCGCACCGCCGCCCGAGGTCGACTAGCCGCCGGGGAGCTGTTTTTT
V gene: TRBV11-2; clone size: once; J gene: TRBJ1-4; D gene: NA; CDR3 protein: CASSLRSLATNEKLFF; CDR3 DNA: TGTGCCAGCAGCTTAAGGAGCCTAGCAACTAATGAAAAACTGTTTTTT
V gene: TRBV7-2; clone size: NA; J gene: TRBJ2-2; D gene: TRBD2; CDR3 protein: CASSLGGLAGANTGELFF; CDR3 DNA: TGTGCCAGCAGCCTAGGGGGACTAGCGGGTGCAAACACCGGGGAGCTGTTTTTT
V gene: TRBV11-2; clone size: NA; J gene: TRBJ1-1; D gene: TRBD1; CDR3 protein: CASRSRQGNTEAFF; CDR3 DNA: TGTGCCAGCAGGTCAAGACAGGGGAACACTGAAGCTTTCTTT
V gene: TRBV19; clone size: NA; J gene: TRBJ2-7; D gene: TRBD1; CDR3 protein: CASSPRDRENEQYF; CDR3 DNA: TGTGCCAGTAGTCCCCGGGACAGGGAGAACGAGCAGTACTTC
V gene: TRBV4-1; clone size: once; J gene: TRBJ1-1; D gene: NA; CDR3 protein: CASSQDPTIMNTEAFF; CDR3 DNA: TGCGCCAGCAGCCAAGATCCGACCATTATGAACACTGAAGCTTTCTTT
V gene: TRBV7-8; clone size: NA; J gene: TRBJ1-2; D gene: NA; CDR3 protein: CASSLNGPNYGYTF; CDR3 DNA: TGTGCCAGCAGCTTAAATGGACCCAACTATGGCTACACCTTC
V gene: TRBV5-4; clone size: NA; J gene: TRBJ1-2; D gene: NA; CDR3 protein: CASSLSSTYGYTF; CDR3 DNA: TGTGCCAGCAGCTTGAGTAGCACCTATGGCTACACCTTC
V gene: TRBV28; clone size: NA; J gene: TRBJ1-5; D gene: NA; CDR3 protein: CASSLGWPQHF; CDR3 DNA: TGTGCCAGCAGTTTGGGGTGGCCCCAGCATTTT
V gene: TRBV6-5; clone size: NA; J gene: TRBJ1-1; D gene: NA; CDR3 protein: CASSYVAGDTEAFF; CDR3 DNA: TGTGCCAGCAGTTACGTGGCAGGGGATACTGAAGCTTTCTTT
V gene: TRBV28; clone size: NA; J gene: TRBJ1-1; D gene: NA; CDR3 protein: CASSFWQGNTEAFF; CDR3 DNA: TGTGCCAGCAGTTTTTGGCAGGGGAACACTGAAGCTTTCTTT
V gene: TRBV5-1; clone size: once; J gene: TRBJ2-3; D gene: NA; CDR3 protein: CASSPDIVSGGPHTQYF; CDR3 DNA: TGCGCCAGCAGCCCGGATATCGTTTCGGGTGGGCCACATACGCAGTATTTT
V gene: TRBV7-6; clone size: NA; J gene: TRBJ2-1; D gene: NA; CDR3 protein: CASSEVGASYNEQFF; CDR3 DNA: TGTGCCAGCAGCGAGGTCGGAGCCTCCTACAATGAGCAGTTCTTC
V gene: TRBV5-6; clone size: NA; J gene: TRBJ2-5; D gene: TRBD1; CDR3 protein: CASSLDRGPQETQYF; CDR3 DNA: TGTGCCAGCAGCTTGGACAGGGGGCCCCAAGAGACCCAGTACTTC
V gene: TRBV6-1; clone size: NA; J gene: TRBJ2-1; D gene: TRBD2; CDR3 protein: CASSEVGTRGVYEQFF; CDR3 DNA: TGTGCCAGCAGTGAAGTGGGGACTAGGGGTGTGTATGAGCAGTTCTTC
V gene: TRBV28; clone size: NA; J gene: TRBJ1-3; D gene: NA; CDR3 protein: CASSPGGRHSGNTIYF; CDR3 DNA: TGTGCCAGCAGCCCAGGAGGACGCCACTCTGGAAACACCATATATTTT
V gene: TRBV19; clone size: NA; J gene: TRBJ1-2; D gene: NA; CDR3 protein: CASSMQGGNYGYTF; CDR3 DNA: TGTGCCAGTAGTATGCAGGGTGGGAACTATGGCTACACCTTC
V gene: TRBV7-8; clone size: NA; J gene: TRBJ2-7; D gene: NA; CDR3 protein: CASSGSGLPSYEQYF; CDR3 DNA: TGTGCCAGCAGCGGTTCGGGACTTCCATCCTACGAGCAGTACTTC
V gene: TRBV10-3; clone size: NA; J gene: TRBJ1-6; D gene: TRBD1; CDR3 protein: CAISGDRDNSPLHF; CDR3 DNA: TGTGCCATCAGTGGGGACAGAGATAATTCACCCCTCCACTTT
V gene: TRBV30; clone size: NA; J gene: TRBJ1-1; D gene: TRBD1; CDR3 protein: CAWSHGQGKTEAFF; CDR3 DNA: TGTGCCTGGAGTCACGGACAGGGGAAGACTGAAGCTTTCTTT